A selection of T cell receptor beta chains follows, all from one sample in a study of identical twins. From the 5' RACE reads, TCRdb called clonotypes with MiXCR, one entry per CDR3 protein. The sample includes approximately 190,000 distinct CDR3 sequences, more than 15% seen only once; the top ten take roughly two fifths. These data are also associated with another study on T cells expressing NK-cell markers.

The specimen sequenced was CD8+ T cells sorted from blood. These receptors were collected from a woman aged 18-35 years in good health. Both conserved end residues are part of each CDR3. A D gene is named only where the DNA matches it firmly. Clone size is stated in some rows and not others, as once, few, many or a class when expanded.

V	J	length	size	D	DNA	CDR3
TRBV9	TRBJ2-3	14	few	-	TGTGCCAGCAGCGTAGCGGTGGTTACAGATACGCAGTATTTT	CASSVAVVTDTQYF
TRBV29-1	TRBJ2-1	14	-	TRBD2	TGCAGCGTTACAGCGGGAGGGCCTCTGAATGAGCAGTTCTTC	CSVTAGGPLNEQFF
TRBV27	TRBJ1-6	12	few	-	TGTGCCAGCAGTACAACAGGGTCACCCCTCCACTTT	CASSTTGSPLHF
TRBV20-1	TRBJ2-5	15	few	TRBD2	TGCAGTGCTCCTTCCCCGGGACTAGCGGGAGGAGCCCAGTACTTC	CSAPSPGLAGGAQYF
TRBV12-3/TRBV12-4	TRBJ2-3	13	many	-	TGTGCCAGCAACTCGGGGCGCACAGATACGCAGTATTTT	CASNSGRTDTQYF
TRBV12-3/TRBV12-4	TRBJ2-1	14	-	-	TGTGCCAGCAGTTTTCAGGGGACCTACAATGAGCAGTTCTTC	CASSFQGTYNEQFF
TRBV27	TRBJ2-7	15	few	-	TGTGCCAGCAGTCCTCGGGGAAAGACAACCTACGAGCAGTACTTC	CASSPRGKTTYEQYF
TRBV6-5	TRBJ2-5	11	many	-	TGTGCCAGCAGTTATCTAGAGACCCAGTACTTC	CASSYLETQYF
TRBV10-3	TRBJ1-2	16	-	-	TGTGCCATCAGTGAAGGGCAGGGCAAAGCTAACTATGGCTACACCTTC	CAISEGQGKANYGYTF
TRBV29-1	TRBJ2-7	12	many	-	TGCAGCGTTGTTCAGGGGTCCTACGAGCAGTACTTC	CSVVQGSYEQYF
TRBV12-3/TRBV12-4	TRBJ2-5	14	few	-	TGTGCCAGCAGTTTGGGCCAGGGGAGGAAGACCCAGTACTTC	CASSLGQGRKTQYF
TRBV11-1	TRBJ1-4	19	-	TRBD1	TGTGCCAGCAGCTTCGTGGACAGGGGGGGAGGCCCGGAAGATGAAAAACTGTTTTTT	CASSFVDRGGGPEDEKLFF
TRBV12-3/TRBV12-4	TRBJ2-3	14	many	TRBD2	TGTGCCAGCAACCTAGCGGGAAGCACAGATACGCAGTATTTT	CASNLAGSTDTQYF
TRBV30	TRBJ2-1	12	few	-	TGTGCCTGGAGTTCTATAGATGATGAGCAGTTCTTC	CAWSSIDDEQFF
TRBV19	TRBJ2-1	13	few	-	TGTGCCAGTCGAGCGGACCAACGGGGTGAGCAGTTCTTC	CASRADQRGEQFF
TRBV7-9	TRBJ2-1	15	few	TRBD2	TGTGCCAGCAGGCCGACTAGCGGGGGGTACAATGAGCAGTTCTTC	CASRPTSGGYNEQFF
TRBV6-1	TRBJ2-5	16	-	-	TGTGCCAGCAGTGTGGTTTGGGGGACCATCCAAGAGACCCAGTACTTC	CASSVVWGTIQETQYF
TRBV20-1	TRBJ2-1	15	-	-	TGCAGTGCTAGAGATGGCGGCGGGACAGACAATGAGCAGTTCTTC	CSARDGGGTDNEQFF
TRBV20-1	TRBJ1-2	15	few	-	TGCAGTGCTAGAGAGGGTCCGGTTACTAACTATGGCTACACCTTC	CSAREGPVTNYGYTF
TRBV15	TRBJ1-1	15	-	-	TGTGCCACCAGCACCCCAGACAGGCCCAACACTGAAGCTTTCTTT	CATSTPDRPNTEAFF
TRBV27	TRBJ2-3	12	-	-	TGTGCCAGCAGTTTAATCGGAAAGGCGCAGTATTTT	CASSLIGKAQYF
TRBV5-1	TRBJ1-1	13	few	TRBD1	TGCGCCAGCAGCCGAGAAGGGACAGTTGAAGCTTTCTTT	CASSREGTVEAFF
TRBV30	TRBJ2-3	11	few	-	TGTGCCTGGAGCCTTGCGGATACGCAGTATTTT	CAWSLADTQYF
TRBV7-9	TRBJ2-1	15	few	TRBD2	TGTGCCAGCAGCTTACCGCAGGGGACTAGCGGCGAGCAGTTCTTC	CASSLPQGTSGEQFF
TRBV3-1	TRBJ2-1	16	few	TRBD2	TGTGCCAGCAGCCAAGATAGCGGGAGGGCCTGGAATGAGCAGTTCTTC	CASSQDSGRAWNEQFF
TRBV12-3/TRBV12-4	TRBJ1-1	15	-	TRBD1	TGTGCCAGCAGTTTTGAGGCTCAGGGGGACACTGAAGCTTTCTTT	CASSFEAQGDTEAFF
TRBV5-5	TRBJ2-5	14	many	TRBD1	TGTGCCAGCACCCCGACAGGGGACGGAGAGACCCAGTACTTC	CASTPTGDGETQYF
TRBV7-9	TRBJ2-3	14	-	-	TGTGCCAGCAGCTCAGTATCCTACCCAGATACGCAGTATTTT	CASSSVSYPDTQYF
TRBV5-5	TRBJ2-5	16	few	TRBD2	TGTGCCAGCAGCTTGACTAGCGGGAGTGATCGAGAGACCCAGTACTTC	CASSLTSGSDRETQYF
TRBV6-5	TRBJ2-2	13	few	-	-	CASSSSGVLELFF
TRBV6-1	TRBJ1-5	13	-	-	TGTGCCAGCAGTGAGCATAGCAATCAGCCCCAGCATTTT	CASSEHSNQPQHF
TRBV27	TRBJ2-1	13	few	-	TGTGCCAGCAGTTTAATTACGTCCAATGAGCAGTTCTTC	CASSLITSNEQFF
TRBV14	TRBJ2-3	14	few	-	TGTGCCAGCAGCCAAGTAACGGTGGCAGATACGCAGTATTTT	CASSQVTVADTQYF
TRBV4-3	TRBJ2-7	14	many	-	TGCGCCAGCAGCCAAGATCTAGGACTTTACGAGCAGTACTTC	CASSQDLGLYEQYF
TRBV7-9	TRBJ2-1	15	-	-	TGTGCCAGCAGCCCCGGGGGTAGCTCCTACAATGAGCAGTTCTTC	CASSPGGSSYNEQFF
TRBV7-6	TRBJ2-3	12	few	-	TGTGCCAGCAGCTTATCCTTAGATACGCAGTATTTT	CASSLSLDTQYF
TRBV7-9	TRBJ2-1	15	-	-	TGTGCCAGCAGCTTAGTGCAGGGTTGGGGCAATGAGCAGTTCTTC	CASSLVQGWGNEQFF
TRBV2	TRBJ2-1	15	-	TRBD2	TGTGCCAGCACTCTTGGACTAGCGGGGGGGAATGAGCAGTTCTTC	CASTLGLAGGNEQFF
TRBV15	TRBJ2-7	15	-	-	TGTGCCACCAGCAGAGATCAGACATTCTCCTACGAGCAGTACTTC	CATSRDQTFSYEQYF
TRBV5-6	TRBJ2-2	16	-	-	TGTGCCAGCAGCTTGGCAACGGAGGGGGACACCGGGGAGCTGTTTTTT	CASSLATEGDTGELFF
TRBV12-3/TRBV12-4	TRBJ2-7	10	few	TRBD1	TGTGCCAGCGGGGGACAGCCTTTGGACTTC	CASGGQPLDF